This passage covers 24 T cell receptor beta chains from one sample sequenced in a study of T-cell memory formation after mild COVID-19. MiXCR, run by TCRdb on the 5' RACE reads, gives a single entry per CDR3 protein. This table has fewer than 550,000 distinct CDR3 sequences, 20% appearing once. Sequencing was carried out using PBMCs or a T cell subset sorted from them (not recorded which). These receptors were collected from an adult woman who had mild COVID-19 (a few samples of this study predate the infection). Cell type and time point are not known.

The chain joins TRBV14 to TRBJ1-1; D remains ambiguous. The germline V gene encodes CDR1 SGHDN and CDR2 FVKESK. This CDR3 comprises 15 residues. The V and J ends lost 0 bases and 0 bases respectively, with 8 bases between them. As DNA, the CDR3 is TGTGCCAGCAGCCAAGACAGGCCTTTGAACACTGAAGCTTTCTTT. Protein sequence: CASSQDRPLNTEAFF.

The chain recombines TRBV7-9 with TRBJ2-2; no clear D. Germline assignment: CDR1 SEHNR and CDR2 FQNEAQ (reference sequence). The CDR3 extends over 14 amino acids. The V end lost 1 base, the J end lost 8 bases, and 11 bases lay between the germline ends. The CDR3 region is CASSLVERVGELFF. In DNA form, the CDR3 reads TGTGCCAGCAGCTTAGTTGAGCGAGTTGGGGAGCTGTTTTTT.

This clonotype was seen ten or more times. This chain connects TRBV12-3 or TRBV12-4 to TRBJ1-5, with 9 bases identical to TRBD1. The CDR3 runs 13 residues. Unmatched junction bases numbered 0, after V lost 4 bases and J lost 5 bases. Here the CDR3 DNA reads TGTGCCAGCAGTTGGGACAGGGATCAGCCCCAGCATTTT. Translation: CASSWDRDQPQHF.

V gene TRBV7-2 combines with J gene TRBJ2-1, with D hard to call. Trimming stripped 5 bases from V and 6 bases from J, with 14 bases between. This CDR3 is 14 amino acids long. Germline values: CDR1 SGHTA, CDR2 FQGNSA. The CDR3 loop reads CASSPSLRVNEQFF. CDR3 DNA: TGTGCCAGCAGCCCCAGTCTTCGGGTCAATGAGCAGTTCTTC.

This clonotype was counted only a few times. The chain combines TRBV20-1 with TRBJ1-2; no clear D. CDR3 length: 14 amino acids. CDR1 DFQATT and CDR2 SNEGSKA come from the germline V gene (reference sequence). Trimming took 3 bases from V and 0 from J, leaving 11 bases between them. CDR3 sequence reads: CSASYSGSNYGYTF. DNA of the CDR3: TGCAGTGCTAGTTATTCAGGCTCTAACTATGGCTACACCTTC.

This clonotype was seen a few times. The V call is TRBV24-1, the J call TRBJ2-5; unclear D gene. In germline, CDR1 is KGHDR, CDR2 SFDVKD. V was shortened by 3 bases and J by 5 bases, with 3 bases between the two germline ends. The CDR3 spans 11 residues. For the CDR3, the DNA is TGTGCCACCAGTGATGCGGAGACCCAGTACTTC. It specifies CATSDAETQYF.

The rearrangement uses TRBV5-1 and TRBJ1-6, with TRBD1 matching over 10 bases. The CDR3 is 15 amino acids. Unmatched junction bases numbered 4, after V lost 4 bases and J lost 6 bases. The germline CDR1 and CDR2 sequences are SGHRS and YFSETQ. CDR3 loop: CASSMGQGINSPLHF. The CDR3 coding sequence is TGCGCCAGCAGCATGGGACAGGGGATTAATTCACCCCTCCACTTT.

The chain employs TRBV4-1 and TRBJ2-3; 8 bases are a match to TRBD1. The CDR3 is 15 residues long. V lost 4 bases and J lost 1; bases outside the gene matches: 4. Germline V gives CDR1 MGHRA, CDR2 YSYEKL. The CDR3 DNA is TGCGCCAGCAGCCTGGACAGGGAGGGCACAGATACGCAGTATTTT. This translates into CASSLDREGTDTQYF.

The chain is built from TRBV9 and TRBJ2-1, with TRBD2 identical over 13 bases. CDR3 length equals 18 residues. Trimming at V came to 3 bases and at J to 9 bases, leaving 15 bases not matched to a gene. Looked up from germline, CDR1 is SGDLS and CDR2 is YYNGEE. The CDR3, as DNA: TGTGCCAGCAGCGACAGTGTGCCGGGACTAGCGGGATGGGTTGAGCAGTTCTTC. Encoded protein: CASSDSVPGLAGWVEQFF.

This chain connects TRBV3-1 to TRBJ1-5, with D unclear. Trimming removed 1 base from V and 0 bases from J, with 10 bases in between. Germline V gene sequence: CDR1 LGHDT, CDR2 YNNKEL (reference sequence). The CDR3 has 16 residues. The CDR3 DNA reads TGTGCCAGCAGCCAAGGCGGCAGCTATAGCAATCAGCCCCAGCATTTT. Translated, it gives CASSQGGSYSNQPQHF.

This chain connects TRBV5-6 to TRBJ2-3; 8 nucleotides agree with TRBD1. The V and J ends lost 4 bases and 3 bases, in that order; junction bases with no gene match: 10. There are 16 residues in the CDR3. In germline, CDR1 is SGHDT, CDR2 YYEEEE. CDR3 protein: CASSLGQGWVTDTQYF. The CDR3 DNA follows: TGTGCCAGCAGCCTCGGACAGGGCTGGGTAACAGATACGCAGTATTTT. The whole variable domain, remainder taken from reference TRBV5-6 and TRBJ2-3, is DAGVTQSPTHLIKTRGQQVTLRCSPKSGHDTVSWYQQALGQGPQFIFQYYEEEERQRGNFPDRFSGHQFPNYSSELNVNALLLGDSALYLCASSLGQGWVTDTQYFGPGTRLTVL.

This clonotype was seen a few times. V and J are TRBV7-3 and TRBJ2-1; 9 nucleotides agree with TRBD2. The CDR3 contains 16 residues. The V gene's germline CDR1 is SGHTA and CDR2 FQGTGA. Trimming took 2 bases from V and 11 from J; bases not matched to a gene: 13. CDR3 DNA: TGTGCCAGCAGCTTATTCGAGAGGGCTAGCGGGAAGCAGCAGTTCTTC. Encoded protein: CASSLFERASGKQQFF.

The chain joins TRBV7-2 to TRBJ2-1; weak D call: TRBD1 (7 bases). The CDR3 length is 14 residues. Between the trimmed V and J ends, which lost 8 bases and 4 bases, there was a span of 15 bases. The germline V gene encodes CDR1 SGHTA and CDR2 FQGNSA. CDR3 loop: CASVRGTAYNEQFF. CDR3 DNA: TGTGCCAGCGTACGGGGGACAGCGTACAATGAGCAGTTCTTC.

In this sample, this clonotype turned up a few times. The chain's CDR3 is CSARGRYGTSYNEQFF. The CDR3 DNA reads TGCAGTGCTAGAGGACGGTACGGGACGTCCTACAATGAGCAGTTCTTC. This sequence joins TRBV20-1 and TRBJ2-1; D is tentatively TRBD1 or TRBD2 (5 bases each). CDR3 length equals 16 residues. The germline V and J ends were trimmed by 1 base and 1 base, with 14 bases remaining between them. Per the germline V gene, CDR1 is DFQATT and CDR2 is SNEGSKA (reference sequence).

This clonotype was counted a few times. V and J are TRBV25-1 and TRBJ2-5; 7 nucleotides match TRBD1. The CDR3 has 17 amino acids. Trimming cost V 4 bases and J 5 bases; bases outside gene matches: 16. From germline, CDR1 is MGHDK and CDR2 SYGVNS. This chain's CDR3 is CASSAHTGQGVRETQYF. DNA for the CDR3: TGTGCCAGCAGTGCCCACACGGGGCAGGGGGTTAGGGAGACCCAGTACTTC.

This clonotype was observed a handful of times. The V call is TRBV12-3 or TRBV12-4, the J call TRBJ2-5; TRBD2 matches at 14 bases. The CDR3 covers 17 residues. The trim removed 7 bases at V and 5 bases at J, leaving 12 bases unmatched. DNA of the CDR3: TGTGCCAGCACCTCTACCCAGGGACTAGCGGGAGATGAGACCCAGTACTTC. Residues: CASTSTQGLAGDETQYF.

This rearrangement joins TRBV9 to TRBJ2-1; 10 nucleotides agree with TRBD2. Germline-derived CDR1 and CDR2 are SGDLS and YYNGEE. The trim removed 0 bases at V and 14 bases at J, leaving 5 bases unmatched. The CDR3 totals 13 residues. The CDR3: CASSVEGTSAKFF. The CDR3 nucleotides are TGTGCCAGCAGCGTAGAAGGGACTAGCGCAAAGTTCTTC.

A few counts support this clonotype. The V gene is TRBV29-1, the J gene TRBJ2-7, with D tentatively TRBD2 (7 bases). V gave up 4 bases and J gave up 3 bases, with 13 bases separating them. The CDR3 is made up of 13 amino acids. CDR1 SQVTM and CDR2 ANQGSEA come from the germline V gene. In DNA form, the CDR3 reads TGCAGCGTTGGGGGGGGCGATCACTACGAGCAGTACTTC. Amino acids: CSVGGGDHYEQYF.

The genes are TRBV28 and TRBJ1-5; D gene ambiguous. Germline CDR1 reads MDHEN; CDR2 reads SYDVKM. Between the trimmed V and J ends, which lost 8 bases and 9 bases, there was a span of 23 bases. The CDR3 length is 15 residues. Here the CDR3 DNA reads TGTGCCAGCCAGTTTGGGTTGGCAGGTCAGAGGCCCCAGCATTTT. As protein: CASQFGLAGQRPQHF.

This chain connects TRBV4-1 to TRBJ2-2, with D possibly matching TRBD2 (6 bases). The V end lost 8 bases, the J end lost 4 bases, and 20 bases lay between the germline ends. The CDR3 contains 16 residues. Germline CDR1 and CDR2: MGHRA and YSYEKL. CDR3 coding DNA: TGCGCCAGCTTATCCGGGGCCCGGGGGAGCACCGGGGAGCTGTTTTTT. It specifies CASLSGARGSTGELFF.

The V call is TRBV20-1, the J call TRBJ2-1; D not certain. The CDR3 loop spans 14 amino acids. The germline V gene encodes CDR1 DFQATT and CDR2 SNEGSKA (reference sequence). V was pared by 5 bases and J by 8 bases, with 19 bases between. CDR3 bases: TGCAGTGCTGGACGTAAGACCATTGAATATGAGCAGTTCTTC. Amino acids: CSAGRKTIEYEQFF.

This clonotype was seen a handful of times. Written as DNA, the CDR3 is TGTGCCAGCACTCTTAGCGGGAGTACCAAAAACATTCAGTACTTC. It codes for CASTLSGSTKNIQYF. The rearrangement links TRBV12-3 or TRBV12-4 to TRBJ2-4; TRBD2 matches at 9 bases. The CDR3 has 15 residues. V gave up 7 bases and J gave up 2 bases; unmatched junction bases: 6.

The sample holds many counts of this clonotype. The chain recombines TRBV7-9 with TRBJ2-1; D might be TRBD2 (5 bases). Between the trimmed V and J ends, which lost 5 bases and 6 bases, there was a span of 20 bases. CDR1 and CDR2 from the germline V gene are SEHNR and FQNEAQ (reference sequence). The CDR3 has 16 amino acids. CDR3 bases: TGTGCCAGCAGCCTTTTCGGGGAGCGGAACACCAATGAGCAGTTCTTC. Encoded protein: CASSLFGERNTNEQFF.

The chain recombines TRBV7-9 with TRBJ1-1; D not certain. The CDR3 is 14 amino acids. The V end was cut by 0 bases, the J end by 7 bases, with 12 bases between. Per the germline V gene, CDR1 is SEHNR and CDR2 is FQNEAQ (reference sequence). The CDR3 loop is CASSLAEGGREAFF. For the CDR3, the DNA is TGTGCCAGCAGCTTAGCAGAGGGCGGCCGTGAAGCTTTCTTT. The whole variable domain, filled in from reference TRBV7-9 and TRBJ1-1, reads DTGVSQNPRHKITKRGQNVTFRCDPISEHNRLYWYRQTLGQGPEFLTYFQNEAQLEKSRLLSDRFSAERPKGSFSTLEIQRTEQGDSAMYLCASSLAEGGREAFFGQGTRLTVV.